The clone carrying this TCR beta chain was recorded once. This record comes from a study of blood T cell repertoires in COVID-19. Measured with immunoSEQ multiplex PCR; TCRdb has only the in-frame clones, and not every one. The table has 200,000 to 250,000 clones, nearly 90% seen once. Germline trimming cut 8 bases from V and 8 bases from J; bases unmatched to any gene: 8. The CDR3 sequence is 12 residues long. From germline, CDR1 is SNHLY and CDR2 FYNNEI. The sequence derives from a man between 25 and 39 years old who had been exposed to COVID-19. The J gene is TRBJ1-2, the V gene TRBV2; 7 bases match TRBD1. The sequencing input was PBMCs or T cells enriched from blood (not recorded which). The CDR3 loop is CASVRDSEGYTF. Written as DNA, the CDR3 is TGTGCCAGCGTACGGGACAGTGAGGGCTACACCTTC.